Presented here are 18 T cell receptor beta chains from one specimen sequenced in a study of spatial heterogeneity in lung cancer. Time point noted: sample taken at primary tumor resection. The sequenced material consisted of unsorted whole RNA from tumor, nontumor lung or frozen PBMC. TCRdb analysed the 5' RACE reads with MiXCR anew, one entry per CDR3 protein. This table has 70,000 to 90,000 distinct CDR3 sequences, roughly 13% appearing once. Sequencing was performed on PBMCs, taken at surgery. Receptors originate from a male donor with early-stage non-small cell lung cancer.

This clonotype ranks as medium-sized. The CDR3 here is CASSLAPGLADYLAKNIQYF. The DNA for the CDR3 is TGTGCCAGCAGCTTAGCACCGGGACTAGCGGACTATCTAGCCAAAAACATTCAGTACTTC. This rearrangement joins TRBV7-2 to TRBJ2-4; 11 bases map to TRBD2. CDR3 size: 20 residues. Trimming removed 0 bases from V and 0 bases from J; junction bases left unmatched: 10. Germline V gene lookup returns CDR1 SGHTA and CDR2 FQGNSA. The full variable domain, in which reference TRBV7-2 and TRBJ2-4 provide the parts outside the CDR3, is GAGVSQSPSNKVTEKGKDVELRCDPISGHTALYWYRQSLGQGLEFLIYFQGNSAPDKSGLPSDRFSAERTGGSVSTLTIQRTQQEDSAVYLCASSLAPGLADYLAKNIQYFGAGTRLSVL.

In the case of this clonotype: This could be a read error, since a much larger clone is one nucleotide away. The chain is built from TRBV5-6 and TRBJ2-1; D is ambiguous. Trimming removed 2 bases from V and 5 bases from J, with 14 bases in between. CDR3 length: 15 residues. Germline V gene lookup returns CDR1 SGHDT and CDR2 YYEEEE. The DNA for the CDR3 is TGTGCCAGCAGCTTCTCCTCCAAGCCCGACAATGAGCAGTTCTTC. Translating gives CASSFSSKPDNEQFF.

This clonotype has ten or more counts. The chain links TRBV5-1 to TRBJ2-7, with D perhaps matching TRBD2 (5 bases). Germline V lookup: CDR1 SGHRS, CDR2 YFSETQ. This CDR3 is 13 amino acids long. Trimming shortened V by 7 bases and J by 2 bases, and 13 bases separated the two germline ends. The CDR3 DNA reads TGCGCCAGCGCCAATAGCGAAGCCTACGAGCAGTACTTC. Residues: CASANSEAYEQYF.

The gene calls are TRBV28 and TRBJ2-3, with D possibly being TRBD2 (5 bases). V lost 4 bases, J lost 1 base, and 15 bases lay in between. This CDR3 contains 16 residues. Germline V gives CDR1 MDHEN, CDR2 SYDVKM. The CDR3 nucleotides read TGTGCCAGCAGTTCTTCCGTCCAGAGGGGCACAGATACGCAGTATTTT. It codes for CASSSSVQRGTDTQYF.

This chain links TRBV14 with TRBJ2-3; tentatively, D is TRBD1 (6 bases). The length of the CDR3 is 12 residues. Germline CDR1 is SGHDN and CDR2 is FVKESK. V shed 7 bases and J shed 9 bases, with 14 bases lying between them. The CDR3 spells CASIRGEPTQYF. The CDR3 DNA reads TGTGCCAGCATCAGGGGAGAGCCGACGCAGTATTTT.

The rearrangement joins TRBV12-3 or TRBV12-4 to TRBJ1-1; 7 bases are shared with TRBD1. V was pared by 6 bases and J by 0 bases, with 7 bases of the junction left unmatched. CDR3 length: 15 amino acids. The CDR3 reads CASSQGQAMNTEAFF. The CDR3 DNA sequence: TGTGCCAGCAGCCAAGGACAGGCTATGAACACTGAAGCTTTCTTT.

CDR3 protein: CASSLRQGGSGYTF. CDR3 DNA sequence: TGTGCCAGCAGTTTACGGCAGGGTGGATCTGGCTACACCTTC. The chain has TRBV27 and TRBJ1-2; D possibly corresponds to TRBD1 (5 bases). This CDR3 comprises 14 residues. From germline, CDR1 is MNHEY and CDR2 SMNVEV (reference sequence). V lost 2 bases and J lost 7, with 14 bases in between.

The CDR3 nucleotides read TGTGCCACCAGCAGAGATTTAACAGGGGACACTGAAGCTTTCTTT. Translating it yields CATSRDLTGDTEAFF. The rearrangement links TRBV15 to TRBJ1-1; 7 nucleotides agree with TRBD1. Losses at the gene ends were 0 bases for V and 3 bases for J; bases not matched to a gene: 4. Germline-derived CDR1 and CDR2 are LNHNV and YYDKDF (reference sequence). CDR3 size: 15 residues.

This clonotype has just a few counts. V gene TRBV19 combines with J gene TRBJ2-6; the match to TRBD2 covers 11 bases. Per the germline V gene, CDR1 is LNHDA and CDR2 is SQIVND (reference sequence). V shed 11 bases and J 1 base; nucleotides not matched to a gene: 7. CDR3 length: 16 residues. The CDR3, as DNA: TGTGCCGCAGCTAGCGGGAGGCTATCTGGGGCCAACGTCCTGACTTTC. Translation gives CAAASGRLSGANVLTF.

The V gene is TRBV7-9, the J gene TRBJ2-1; TRBD1 matches at 8 bases. The CDR3 consists of 13 residues. Germline V gene lookup returns CDR1 SEHNR and CDR2 FQNEAQ (reference sequence). Trimming took 6 bases from V and 5 from J; bases not matched to a gene: 3. The CDR3 reads CASSDRGDNEQFF. DNA of the CDR3: TGTGCCAGCAGTGACAGGGGAGACAATGAGCAGTTCTTC.

This clonotype has a count of ten or more. The V gene is TRBV27, the J gene TRBJ1-1; 9 bases are a match to TRBD1. V was clipped by 10 bases and J by 4 bases; unmatched bases: 7. The CDR3 totals 13 residues. Germline V gene sequence: CDR1 MNHEY, CDR2 SMNVEV (reference sequence). The CDR3 DNA sequence: TGTGCCACCAGGGACAGGGCGCGCACTGAAGCTTTCTTT. Translating gives CATRDRARTEAFF.

This clonotype was recorded a few times. CDR3 residues: CASSQDRLAGAGEQYF. CDR3 DNA sequence: TGTGCCAGCAGCCAAGATAGGCTAGCGGGAGCCGGGGAGCAGTACTTC. The chain combines TRBV3-1 with TRBJ2-7, with TRBD2 matching 10 bases. The ends lost 0 bases at V and 7 bases at J; junction bases unmatched: 9. CDR1 LGHDT and CDR2 YNNKEL come from the germline V gene (reference sequence). CDR3 length: 16 amino acids.

In its sample, this clonotype was seen many times. V usage is TRBV4-3 and J usage is TRBJ2-3, with 9 bases identical to TRBD1. CDR3 length: 17 amino acids. In germline, CDR1 is LGHNA, CDR2 YSLEER. The trim removed 3 bases at V and 4 bases at J, leaving 11 bases unmatched. In DNA, the CDR3 is TGCGCCAGCAGCCATTCGAACCGGGACAGGGTACCAGATACGCAGTATTTT. Its protein product is CASSHSNRDRVPDTQYF.

This clonotype was counted many times. The DNA for the CDR3 is TGTGCCATCAGTGACCACAACAACGAGGCCAACGTCCTGACTTTC. Its protein is CAISDHNNEANVLTF. The chain combines TRBV10-3 with TRBJ2-6, with no clear D. In germline, CDR1 is ENHRY, CDR2 SYGVKD. The CDR3 spans 15 residues. The germline V and J ends were trimmed by 3 bases and 6 bases, with 12 bases remaining between them.

This chain uses TRBV19 with TRBJ2-2; possibly TRBD1 or TRBD2 for D (6 bases each). Between the trimmed V and J ends, which lost 8 bases and 3 bases, there was a span of 16 bases. Germline CDR1 reads LNHDA; CDR2 reads SQIVND (reference sequence). The CDR3 is 15 amino acids. CDR3 residues: CASGTLGQYTGELFF. For the CDR3, the DNA is TGTGCCAGTGGGACTTTAGGACAGTACACCGGGGAGCTGTTTTTT.

V usage is TRBV12-3 or TRBV12-4 and J usage is TRBJ1-1; D is unclear. The germline V and J ends were trimmed by 5 bases and 11 bases, with 21 bases remaining between them. The CDR3 length is 14 residues. CDR3 residues: CASSPRGDPSEAFF. In DNA, the CDR3 is TGTGCCAGCAGTCCCAGAGGAGACCCATCAGAGGCTTTCTTT.

This clonotype has a handful of counts. The chain employs TRBV6-6 and TRBJ2-2, with 14 bases fitting TRBD2. The V segment lost 1 base and the J segment 5 bases; nucleotides outside the gene matches: 9. This CDR3 is 19 amino acids long. Germline-derived CDR1 and CDR2 are MNHNY and SVGAGI (reference sequence). The CDR3 here is CASSYFGTSGSKSTGELFF. The CDR3 bases are TGTGCCAGCAGTTACTTTGGGACTAGCGGGAGCAAGTCTACCGGGGAGCTGTTTTTT.

This clonotype has ten or more counts. J is TRBJ1-4 and V is TRBV7-9, with D unclear. The germline gives CDR1 SEHNR, CDR2 FQNEAQ (reference sequence). The ends were cut back, 7 bases at V and 4 bases at J, with 10 bases in the middle. This CDR3 region has 13 residues. The CDR3 here is CASNSAVNEKLFF. CDR3 sequence (DNA): TGTGCCAGCAACTCCGCCGTTAATGAAAAACTGTTTTTT. The entire variable domain, with the rest obtained from reference TRBV7-9 and TRBJ1-4, is as follows: DTGVSQNPRHKITKRGQNVTFRCDPISEHNRLYWYRQTLGQGPEFLTYFQNEAQLEKSRLLSDRFSAERPKGSFSTLEIQRTEQGDSAMYLCASNSAVNEKLFFGSGTQLSVL.